Detailed here is one T cell receptor beta chain. This sample was taken from a study of somatic mutations in cytotoxic T cells in rheumatoid arthritis. Study-level background: Collection of patient blood (30 ml EDTA) took place right after diagnosis, before any treatment.

This CDR3 comprises 15 residues. V was trimmed by 2 bases and J by 1 base, leaving 11 bases between them. The germline CDR1 and CDR2 sequences are MNHNS and SASEGT. Here immunoSEQ multiplex PCR was the method, and the copy in TCRdb shows in-frame clones only, minus some. Seen here are 15,000 or so clones, 70% to 80% observed once, and the top ten hold 12%. The chain joins TRBV6-1 to TRBJ1-1, with D uncertain. Specimen: CD8+ T cells sorted from blood. This clonotype originated in an adult with rheumatoid arthritis. CDR3 in DNA: TGTGCCAGCAGTGAATTCGGTCGAGAGAACACTGAAGCTTTCTTT. Translating gives CASSEFGRENTEAFF.